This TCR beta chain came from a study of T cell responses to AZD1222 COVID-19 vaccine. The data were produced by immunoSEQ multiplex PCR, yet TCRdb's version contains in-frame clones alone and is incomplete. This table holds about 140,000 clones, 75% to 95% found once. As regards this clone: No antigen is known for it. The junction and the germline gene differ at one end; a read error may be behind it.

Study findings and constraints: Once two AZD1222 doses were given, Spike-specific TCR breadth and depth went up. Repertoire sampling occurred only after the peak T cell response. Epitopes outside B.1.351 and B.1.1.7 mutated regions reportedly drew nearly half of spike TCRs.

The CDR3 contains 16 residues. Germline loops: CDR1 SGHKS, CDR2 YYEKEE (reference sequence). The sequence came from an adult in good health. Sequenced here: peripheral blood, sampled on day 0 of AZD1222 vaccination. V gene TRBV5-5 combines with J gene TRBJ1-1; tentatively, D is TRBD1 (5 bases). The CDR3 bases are TGTGCCAGCAGCTTCGGACACCCCCGATTGAATACTGAAGCTTTCTTT. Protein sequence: CASSFGHPRLNTEAFF.